This T cell receptor beta chain was profiled in a study of blood T cell repertoires in COVID-19. Study-level information: Samples representing acute and convalescent COVID-19 were sourced from the United States, Italy and Spain.

In the study's own analysis: Reference gene primer amplification in the assay estimated nucleated cell counts. Using immunoSEQ multiplex PCR, the repertoire was profiled, and TCRdb retains in-frame clones only, with some absent. V and J calls and clone size are given by that table; D and trimming were obtained from the DNA. The table records some 25,000 clones, roughly 90% of them present only once. J gave up 6 bases and V 5 bases, and 14 bases lay outside the gene matches. CDR1 MNHNY and CDR2 SVGAGI come from the germline V gene (reference sequence). CDR3 length: 17 amino acids. Sequenced: peripheral blood. The origin of this receptor is a man in his 70s with acute or convalescent COVID-19. The gene calls are TRBV6-6 and TRBJ2-1, with TRBD2 identical over 9 bases. CDR3 in amino acids: CASSRLVIAGEGNEQFF. The CDR3 DNA reads TGTGCCAGCAGTCGACTGGTGATAGCGGGAGAAGGCAATGAGCAGTTCTTC.